A selection of T cell receptor beta chains follows, all from one sample in a study of CD8 T cells in Susac syndrome. Each CDR3 protein is one row after TCRdb ran MiXCR on the immunoSEQ multiplex PCR reads. The table lists about 200,000 distinct CDR3 sequences, 80% to 95% of them singletons. The sequenced sample consisted of CD8+ T cells from PBMCs. These receptors were collected from a human donor with multiple sclerosis. Each CDR3 is given with its conserved first and last residue. The D gene is left open where the match is weak. Clone sizes are given selectively: once, few, many, or a class where the clone is expanded.

D	J	V	size	DNA	CDR3
NA	TRBJ2-7	TRBV28	once	TGTGCCAGCAGTTTCATCCCTCAGGGGTTCTCCCTCGAGCAGTACTTC	CASSFIPQGFSLEQYF
NA	TRBJ2-7	TRBV10-1	NA	TGCGCCAGCAGGTTTGGACGGACCTACGAGCAGTACTTC	CASRFGRTYEQYF
TRBD2	TRBJ2-5	TRBV7-9	NA	TGTGCCAGCAGCGAAGGGAGGGAGCCCGAGACCCAGTACTTC	CASSEGREPETQYF
NA	TRBJ2-1	TRBV23-1	NA	TGCGCCAGCAGTCAGCACGTGGGGGGAATACCGCCGGGGGCCGACAATGAGCAGTTCTTC	CASSQHVGGIPPGADNEQFF
TRBD1	TRBJ2-5	TRBV27	NA	TGTGCCAGCAGACTGGGGGCGGGACAGGGTGTCGAGACCCAGTACTTC	CASRLGAGQGVETQYF
NA	TRBJ2-7	TRBV4-1	NA	TGCGCCAGCAGCCAAGTACGGGGCACCTACGAGCAGTACTTC	CASSQVRGTYEQYF
TRBD1	TRBJ2-3	TRBV13	NA	TGTGCCAGCAGCGTCGGGACAGGGGGGGTGGATACGCAGTATTTT	CASSVGTGGVDTQYF
NA	TRBJ1-1	TRBV29-1	once	TGCAGCGTTGGCCAGGGGACGAACACTGAAGCTTTCTTT	CSVGQGTNTEAFF
NA	TRBJ1-2	TRBV27	NA	TGTGCCAGCAGCCATGATCTGGGCCGCTGGGATGGCTACACCTTC	CASSHDLGRWDGYTF
NA	TRBJ2-1	TRBV7-9	NA	TGTGCCAGCAGCTTAGGCGGAATCACCGACTTTTTTGAGCAGTTCTTC	CASSLGGITDFFEQFF
TRBD1	TRBJ2-7	TRBV27	NA	TGTGCCAGCAGTTTTGGGACAGGGGGCGAGCAGTACTTC	CASSFGTGGEQYF